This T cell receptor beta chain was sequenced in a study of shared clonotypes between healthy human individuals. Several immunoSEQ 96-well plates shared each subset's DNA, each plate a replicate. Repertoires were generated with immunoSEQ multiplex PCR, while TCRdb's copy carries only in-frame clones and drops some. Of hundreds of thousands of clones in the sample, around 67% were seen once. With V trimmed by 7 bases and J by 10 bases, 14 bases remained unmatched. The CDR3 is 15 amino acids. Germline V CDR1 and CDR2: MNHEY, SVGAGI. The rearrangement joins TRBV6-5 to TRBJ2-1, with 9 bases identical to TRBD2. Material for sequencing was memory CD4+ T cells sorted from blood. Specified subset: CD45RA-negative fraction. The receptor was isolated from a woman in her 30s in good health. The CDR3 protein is CASKKGVAGVSEQFF. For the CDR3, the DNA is TGTGCCAGCAAGAAGGGGGTAGCGGGAGTGTCGGAGCAGTTCTTC.